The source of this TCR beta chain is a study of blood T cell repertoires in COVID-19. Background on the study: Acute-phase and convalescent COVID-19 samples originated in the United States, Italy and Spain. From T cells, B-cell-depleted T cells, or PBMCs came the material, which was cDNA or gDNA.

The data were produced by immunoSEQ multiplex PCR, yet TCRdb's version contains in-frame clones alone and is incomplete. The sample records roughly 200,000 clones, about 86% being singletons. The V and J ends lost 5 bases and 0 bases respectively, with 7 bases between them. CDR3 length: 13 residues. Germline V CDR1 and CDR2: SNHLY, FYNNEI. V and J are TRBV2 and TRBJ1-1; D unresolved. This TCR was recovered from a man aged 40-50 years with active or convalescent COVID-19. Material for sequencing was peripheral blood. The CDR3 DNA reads TGTGCCAGCAGTTGGGCAATGAACACTGAAGCTTTCTTT. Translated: CASSWAMNTEAFF.